A selection of T cell receptor beta chains follows, all from one sample in a study of T cell responses to AZD1222 COVID-19 vaccine. Profiling relied on immunoSEQ multiplex PCR, and the TCRdb table lists in-frame clones only, not all of them. This table has approximately 180,000 clones, 88% appearing once. Sequenced here: peripheral blood, sampled on day 0 of AZD1222 vaccination. Receptors were obtained from an adult in good health. Both conserved end residues are trimmed from each CDR3.

>TRBJ1-1|TRBV11-2
ASSFRGEGMNTEAF
>TRBJ1-1|TRBV19
ATAPGANTEAF
>TRBJ1-1|TRBV12-3/TRBV12-4
ASSPGKLSEAF
>TRBJ2-7|TRBV18
ASSPGTSYEQY
>TRBJ1-2|TRBV12-3/TRBV12-4
ASMGGQLYGYT
>TRBJ2-5|TRBV6-6
ASSYEWRGQETQY
>TRBJ1-2|TRBV28
ASSLAGVIFQMYGYT
>TRBJ1-1|TRBV3-1/TRBV3-2
ASSQGWTGNTEAF
>TRBJ2-3|TRBV2
ASSSRGDTQY
>TRBJ1-5|TRBV6-1
ASSEARDLSNQPQH
>TRBJ1-2|TRBV19
ASSPWDGAVDYGYT
>TRBJ1-5|TRBV2
ASRDTYSNQPQH
>TRBJ1-1|TRBV7-8
ASSSTPNTEAF
>TRBJ2-7|TRBV10-1
ASSDGDGSYEQY
>TRBJ2-5|TRBV7-9
ASSPSTGSQETQY
>TRBJ1-2|TRBV27
ASSLSGGNGYT
>TRBJ2-7|TRBV15
ATSTPGETGGSEQY
>TRBJ1-2|TRBV19
ASSGTGGTLGGYT
>TRBJ2-2|TRBV18
ASSPRQGTSTGELF
>TRBJ1-1|TRBV6-5
ASTPLGGRVTEAF
>TRBJ1-5|TRBV7-8
ASSLRASGTGLSNQPQH
>TRBJ2-1|TRBV6-4
ASSDQDSGGDEQF
>TRBJ2-2|TRBV19
ASRGQGYNTGELF
>TRBJ1-2|TRBV10-3
AISGTESYGYT
>TRBJ2-1|TRBV30
AWRGEDIEQF
>TRBJ1-1|TRBV7-9
ASSPRGGTEAF
>TRBJ1-1|TRBV9
ASSVGQGMNTEAF
>TRBJ2-7|TRBV4-2
ASSQDRGDYEQY
>TRBJ2-5|TRBV9
ASSAGLAALQETQY